The source of this T cell receptor (beta chain) is a study of human T cells and chemical hapten exposure. In the study's own analysis: The number of TCRs in each sample had a median of about 100,000 and spanned about 23,224 to 700,000. TCRdb re-analysed the 5' RACE reads in MiXCR, keeping a single row per CDR3 protein. TCRdb's processing, not the study's, gives the V and J calls here. Counted here are tens of thousands of distinct CDR3 sequences, less than 9.5% occurring once; the ten biggest clones make up under 2.5%. This clonotype was detected many times. Its matching antigen is unknown. Notes on the study in general: There was no change with DPC sensitization in TCRs above 1 in 1000 frequency.

Unfractionated whole blood yielded the extracted total RNA. Trimming left V 4 bases short and J 0 bases short, with 10 bases between. The CDR3 is made up of 15 amino acids. Germline-derived CDR1 and CDR2 are MNHEY and SVGAGI. This receptor was identified in a male donor in good health. The chain has TRBV6-5 and TRBJ2-1; D unresolved. The CDR3 coding sequence is TGTGCCAGCAGTTCCAGAGCTTACTCCTACAATGAGCAGTTCTTC. Protein product: CASSSRAYSYNEQFF.